The clone carrying this T cell receptor beta chain was recorded a few times. Antigen: not known. A second about 7 to 11 cycle PCR used barcoded and J-beta primers. TCRdb re-called the 5' RACE reads with MiXCR, one entry per CDR3 protein. Among around 1,700,000 distinct CDR3 sequences listed, 25% to 30% were seen once. This sample is drawn from a study of blood T cells in healthy people across ages. Study outcomes and limitations: A conclusive naive versus antigen-experienced comparison was prevented by the unsorted PBMCs.

CDR3 length: 19 amino acids. Per germline, CDR1 DFQATT and CDR2 SNEGSKA (reference sequence). J lost 0 bases, V lost 5 bases, and 14 bases had no gene match. The TCR was taken from a woman younger than 45 in good health. The rearrangement joins TRBV20-1 to TRBJ2-1, with 12 nucleotides matching TRBD2. Specimen: blood. The CDR3 coding sequence is TGCAGTGCTGGCCCGACTAGCGGGAGTCTAGGCTTCTCCTACAATGAGCAGTTCTTC. Protein sequence: CSAGPTSGSLGFSYNEQFF.